The 25 T cell receptor beta chains presented below share a single source sample, sequenced in a study of brain T cells in children with intractable seizures. The time point: blood from clinic visit 5 months post-surgery; TSC patient then seizure free. Assay used: immunoSEQ multiplex PCR; TCRdb lists only in-frame clones, some missing. The sample lists about 340,000 clones, over 90% occurring once. The specimen was peripheral blood, collected approximately 5 months after surgery. The receptor source for this set is a boy younger than two with tuberous sclerosis and intractable seizures.

The table lists this clone with a few counts. The junction departs from the called germline gene at one end, perhaps through a read error. The chain's CDR3 is CASTLGWGPNQPQHF. The CDR3 region has the DNA TGTGCCAGCACCTTGGGCTGGGGACCGAACCAGCCCCAGCATTTT. The chain employs TRBV5-5 and TRBJ1-5; D is perhaps TRBD1 (5 bases). Germline CDR1 reads SGHKS; CDR2 reads YYEKEE (reference sequence). The CDR3 runs 15 residues.

This chain uses TRBV12-3 or TRBV12-4 with TRBJ2-3; D gene uncertain. The CDR3 is 13 residues long. Trimming took off 5 bases at V and 6 bases at J, with 12 bases between the two ends. For the CDR3, the DNA is TGTGCCAGCAGTCCCCGCGGAGAGGATACGCAGTATTTT. Amino acids: CASSPRGEDTQYF.

The V and J genes are TRBV6-5 and TRBJ1-4, with 7 bases that match TRBD1. Trimming at V came to 0 bases and at J to 7 bases, leaving 8 bases not matched to a gene. Germline V lookup: CDR1 MNHEY, CDR2 SVGAGI. The CDR3 covers 16 residues. The CDR3 is CASSYSDRFESEKLFF. CDR3 nucleotides: TGTGCCAGCAGTTACTCGGACAGGTTCGAGAGTGAAAAACTGTTTTTT.

The chain couples TRBV2 to TRBJ1-1; D remains unclear. Looked up from germline, CDR1 is SNHLY and CDR2 is FYNNEI. The V gene lost 3 bases and the J gene lost 4 bases, with 12 bases spanning the gap. There are 14 residues in the CDR3. The chain's CDR3 is CASSEAGKGTEAFF. CDR3 nucleotides: TGTGCCAGCAGTGAGGCCGGGAAGGGCACTGAAGCTTTCTTT. Using reference TRBV2 and TRBJ1-1 for the parts outside the CDR3, the full variable domain is EPEVTQTPSHQVTQMGQEVILRCVPISNHLYFYWYRQILGQKVEFLVSFYNNEISEKSEIFDDQFSVERPDGSNFTLKIRSTKLEDSAMYFCASSEAGKGTEAFFGQGTRLTVV.

The chain employs TRBV29-1 and TRBJ1-2, with D possibly being TRBD1 (5 bases). CDR1 SQVTM and CDR2 ANQGSEA come from the germline V gene. The CDR3 covers 13 residues. Trimming took 5 bases from V and 1 from J, leaving 11 bases between them. The CDR3 reads CSVSRGNNYGYTF. DNA of the CDR3: TGCAGCGTTTCCCGGGGGAATAACTATGGCTACACCTTC.

A remark on this clone: One end of the junction is discordant with germline, which a read error may explain. Other DNA sequences within the sample encode an identical CDR3. The chain recombines TRBV30 with TRBJ1-1, with D unclear. This CDR3 is built from 13 residues. Germline loops: CDR1 GTSNPN, CDR2 SVGIG (reference sequence). The CDR3 protein is CAWSVLGNTEAFF. The CDR3 DNA is TGTGCCTGGAGTGTTTTGGGGAACACTGAAGCCTTCTTT.

J is TRBJ2-5 and V is TRBV7-9; 10 bases match TRBD2. Germline lookup yields CDR1 SEHNR and CDR2 FQNEAQ (reference sequence). The V segment lost 1 base and the J segment 1 base; nucleotides outside the gene matches: 6. The CDR3 spans 17 residues. The chain's CDR3 is CASSLDPAGGFQETQYF. The CDR3 nucleotides read TGTGCCAGCAGCTTAGATCCAGCGGGGGGGTTCCAAGAGACCCAGTACTTC.

The genes are TRBV19 and TRBJ1-6; no definite D call. Trimming removed 1 base from V and 0 bases from J, with 4 bases in between. The germline V gene has CDR1 LNHDA and CDR2 SQIVND (reference sequence). This CDR3 is built from 15 residues. The CDR3 spells CASSIGSSYNSPLHF. The CDR3 DNA reads TGTGCCAGTAGTATAGGGAGCTCCTATAATTCACCCCTCCACTTT.

As regards this clone: This sample also contains other DNA sequences that code for the same CDR3. The rearrangement joins TRBV10-3 to TRBJ1-2, with D possibly TRBD1 on 6 matching bases. The germline CDR1 and CDR2 sequences are ENHRY and SYGVKD. The CDR3 sequence is 13 residues long. The V end lost 6 bases, the J end lost 2 bases, and 10 bases lay between the germline ends. This CDR3 reads CAIRDSSNYGYTF. CDR3 nucleotide sequence: TGTGCCATCAGGGACAGCTCCAACTATGGCTACACCTTC.

The V call is TRBV2, the J call TRBJ2-7; tentatively, D is TRBD1 (5 bases). V was shortened by 10 bases and J by 4 bases, with 8 bases between the two germline ends. CDR1 is SNHLY, CDR2 FYNNEI, per germline. The CDR3 runs to 10 residues. This chain's CDR3 is CATAGYEQYF. The CDR3 nucleotides are TGTGCCACTGCAGGGTACGAGCAGTACTTC.

The chain carries TRBV3-1 (or the pseudogene TRBV3-2) and TRBJ2-2; tentative D call: TRBD2 (5 bases). Trimming shortened V by 0 bases and J by 5 bases, and 19 bases separated the two germline ends. CDR3 length equals 18 residues. Germline CDR1 is LGHDT and CDR2 is YNNKEL (reference sequence). CDR3 in DNA: TGTGCCAGCAGCCAAGAGCGTATAGGGCGGGCTACTACCGGGGAGCTGTTTTTT. It specifies CASSQERIGRATTGELFF.

The V call is TRBV13, the J call TRBJ1-2, with a possible D match to TRBD1 (5 bases). Trimming removed 3 bases at V and 3 bases at J, with 11 bases between. CDR1 and CDR2 (germline): PRHDT, FYEKMQ (reference sequence). The CDR3 sequence is 14 residues long. For the CDR3, the DNA is TGTGCCAGCAGCTTGCCGGGGGAGCACTATGGCTACACCTTC. It yields the protein CASSLPGEHYGYTF.

The chain carries TRBV7-3 and TRBJ2-2; 10 bases agree with TRBD2. Germline CDR1 and CDR2: SGHTA and FQGTGA. V lost 4 bases, J lost 3 bases, and 5 bases stayed unmatched. The CDR3 is 16 residues long. DNA of the CDR3: TGTGCCAGCAGCTCGGGACTAGCGTATTACACCGGGGAGCTGTTTTTT. This codes for CASSSGLAYYTGELFF.

The chain employs TRBV11-3 and TRBJ2-3; D uncertain. This CDR3 has 19 amino acids. Germline V gene data show CDR1 as SGHNT and CDR2 as YENEEA. Trimming removed 4 bases from V and 2 bases from J, with 25 bases in between. CDR3 DNA sequence: TGTGCCAGCAGCTCCTACCTCCCCCAGAAGACACTGGCCACAGATACGCAGTATTTT. Its protein product is CASSSYLPQKTLATDTQYF.

The chain couples TRBV11-2 to TRBJ1-2; 7 bases map to TRBD1. Germline CDR1 SGHAT, CDR2 FQNNGV. The CDR3 length is 18 residues. J lost 2 bases, V lost 1 base, and 13 bases had no gene match. The CDR3 is CASSLVGGWDSGNYGYTF. The CDR3 nucleotides read TGTGCCAGCAGCTTAGTAGGCGGGTGGGACAGCGGGAACTATGGCTACACCTTC.

The count of this clone is one. This chain joins TRBV30 and TRBJ2-7, with 7 bases matching TRBD2. The germline CDR1 and CDR2 sequences are GTSNPN and SVGIG (reference sequence). This CDR3 is 14 amino acids long. After removal of 5 bases from V and 1 base from J, the junction contained 8 bases not matched to a gene. CDR3 sequence: CAWLAGVTSYEQYF. CDR3 DNA: TGTGCCTGGCTGGCGGGAGTTACGTCCTACGAGCAGTACTTC.

This chain uses TRBV5-1 with TRBJ1-1, with D perhaps TRBD1 (5 bases). The CDR3 loop spans 14 amino acids. V was shortened by 2 bases and J by 5 bases, with 13 bases between the two germline ends. CDR1 SGHRS and CDR2 YFSETQ come from the germline V gene. CDR3 sequence: CASSLEGLTTEAFF. DNA for the CDR3: TGCGCCAGCAGCTTAGAGGGGCTGACAACTGAAGCTTTCTTT.

This sequence joins TRBV6-5 and TRBJ2-1, with 8 bases aligning to TRBD2. The germline CDR1 and CDR2 sequences are MNHEY and SVGAGI. This CDR3 region has 15 residues. The V and J ends lost 6 bases and 0 bases, in that order; junction bases with no gene match: 4. CDR3 DNA: TGTGCCAGCAGGGATGCGGGAGGCTCCTACAATGAGCAGTTCTTC. Its protein product is CASRDAGGSYNEQFF.

The chain recombines TRBV28 with TRBJ2-2; D is ambiguous. In germline, CDR1 is MDHEN, CDR2 SYDVKM. With 7 bases removed from V and 4 bases from J, the gap between germline ends came to 10 bases. This CDR3 has 13 amino acids. The DNA for the CDR3 is TGTGCCAGCACCCCCGGGTTCACCGGGGAGCTGTTTTTT. Translating it yields CASTPGFTGELFF.

The chain recombines TRBV7-9 with TRBJ2-5; 7 bases line up with TRBD1. In germline, CDR1 is SEHNR, CDR2 FQNEAQ (reference sequence). Trimming cost V 2 bases and J 3 bases; bases outside gene matches: 3. CDR3 length: 14 residues. CDR3 residues: CASSLWQGEETQYF. CDR3 nucleotide sequence: TGTGCCAGCAGCTTATGGCAGGGGGAAGAGACCCAGTACTTC. Full variable domain (rest looked up from reference TRBV7-9 and TRBJ2-5): DTGVSQNPRHKITKRGQNVTFRCDPISEHNRLYWYRQTLGQGPEFLTYFQNEAQLEKSRLLSDRFSAERPKGSFSTLEIQRTEQGDSAMYLCASSLWQGEETQYFGPGTRLLVL.

The rearrangement links TRBV20-1 to TRBJ1-1, with a possible D match to TRBD1 (6 bases). CDR3 length equals 10 residues. CDR1 DFQATT and CDR2 SNEGSKA come from the germline V gene (reference sequence). Written as DNA, the CDR3 is TGCAGCATTAATGAGGGGGGAGCTTTCTTT. Translating it yields CSINEGGAFF.

V usage is TRBV19 and J usage is TRBJ2-2; D gene ambiguous. V was cut by 2 bases and J by 0 bases, with 10 bases left in between. The CDR3 spans 16 residues. CDR1 LNHDA and CDR2 SQIVND come from the germline V gene (reference sequence). In nucleotides, the CDR3 is TGTGCCAGTAGTATACCGGCAGGAGCGAACACCGGGGAGCTGTTTTTT. This encodes CASSIPAGANTGELFF.

The genes are TRBV6-5 and TRBJ2-3; 8 positions match TRBD2. Per germline, CDR1 MNHEY and CDR2 SVGAGI. J gave up 8 bases and V 7 bases, and 8 bases lay outside the gene matches. CDR3 length: 13 amino acids. For the CDR3, the DNA is TGTGCCAGCACCGGCCTAGCGGGTGTTACGCAGTATTTT. Its translation is CASTGLAGVTQYF.

This clone was detected a few times. At the DNA level, this CDR3 is encoded by other sequences in the same sample as well. The rearrangement links TRBV18 to TRBJ2-7; 7 bases are a match to TRBD1. The germline gives CDR1 KGHSH, CDR2 LQKENI. This CDR3 region has 14 residues. J gave up 2 bases and V 6 bases, and 7 bases lay outside the gene matches. The CDR3 DNA reads TGTGCCAGCTCCCCCAGACAGGGTACCTACGAGCAGTACTTC. It encodes CASSPRQGTYEQYF.

The gene calls are TRBV5-5 and TRBJ2-1; D is unclear. V was shortened by 7 bases and J by 8 bases, with 13 bases between the two germline ends. The CDR3 consists of 12 residues. Germline CDR1 SGHKS, CDR2 YYEKEE (reference sequence). DNA of the CDR3: TGTGCCAGCGGAAGGCTGAAGGATGAGCAGTTCTTC. Amino acid sequence: CASGRLKDEQFF.